This T cell receptor beta chain was found in a study of T cells after yellow fever vaccination. Findings and limits, study-wide: Across the CD4 and CD8 compartments, a small share of clonotypes was present in both. The booster response re-showed most primary clones: 96% CD4, around 90% CD8.

This clonotype showed up just a few times. Its matching antigen is unknown. TCRdb re-called the 5' RACE reads through MiXCR, storing one row per CDR3 protein. The sample lists about 210,000 distinct CDR3 sequences, less than 3.5% occurring once. V lost 8 bases and J lost 3, with 13 bases in between. This CDR3 comprises 13 residues. Germline-derived CDR1 and CDR2 are KGHSH and LQKENI. The source was CD4+ T cells sorted from PBMCs, collected 10 days after the yellow fever booster vaccination. The TCR sequence derives from a man between 18 and 35 years old who received the YFV17D yellow fever vaccine. The chain joins TRBV18 to TRBJ1-1, with D perhaps matching TRBD1 (6 bases). DNA for the CDR3: TGTGCCAGCCAACAGGGAAGGGACACTGAAGCTTTCTTT. Amino acids: CASQQGRDTEAFF.